Presented here are 10 T cell receptor beta chains from one specimen sequenced in a study of post-analysis software for immune sequencing data. Regarding the study as a whole: Five TRBV segments (TRBV5-6, TRBV5-1 and TRBV20-1 among them) occurred more frequently in patients than in controls.

No antigen has been assigned to these receptors. Unique molecular identifiers tagged the TCR beta cDNA libraries. TCRdb analysed the PCR reads with MiXCR anew, one entry per CDR3 protein. The sample yields about 820,000 distinct CDR3 sequences, around 50% seen once. Source material: blood. Receptor source: a girl under 18 with multiple sclerosis.

This clonotype was seen a few times. The chain couples TRBV15 to TRBJ2-3; TRBD2 agrees at 8 bases. V lost 1 base to trimming and J lost 6 bases; unmatched junction nucleotides: 6. Per germline, CDR1 LNHNV and CDR2 YYDKDF (reference sequence). There are 15 residues in the CDR3. CDR3 sequence reads: CATSRASGSLDTQYF. The CDR3 DNA sequence: TGTGCCACCAGCAGAGCGAGCGGGAGCTTGGATACGCAGTATTTT.

For the CDR3, the DNA is TGCAGTGCTCTTCGAAGGCTAGCCTCCAGCACAGATACGCAGTATTTT. Its protein product is CSALRRLASSTDTQYF. The chain joins TRBV20-1 to TRBJ2-3; D might be TRBD2 (5 bases). The V end was cut by 5 bases, the J end by 0 bases, with 18 bases between. The CDR3 is made up of 16 amino acids. Germline loops: CDR1 DFQATT, CDR2 SNEGSKA (reference sequence).

The gene calls are TRBV5-1 and TRBJ2-7; TRBD1 agrees at 7 bases. Germline lookup yields CDR1 SGHRS and CDR2 YFSETQ. The V gene end was trimmed by 4 bases and the J gene end by 5 bases; junction bases not matched to a gene: 12. The CDR3 loop spans 15 amino acids. CDR3 sequence reads: CASSRRQGTHHEQYF. CDR3 sequence (DNA): TGCGCCAGCAGCCGGAGACAGGGTACTCACCACGAGCAGTACTTC.

The chain links TRBV3-1 to TRBJ2-7, with 9 bases that match TRBD1. This CDR3 is built from 18 residues. Germline CDR1 and CDR2: LGHDT and YNNKEL (reference sequence). V shed 4 bases, J shed 2 bases, and the junction held 15 bases outside the gene matches. DNA of the CDR3: TGTGCCAGCAGCCGAACCGGGACAGGGTCCTTTTTCCCCTACGAGCAGTACTTC. It specifies CASSRTGTGSFFPYEQYF.

The J gene is TRBJ1-4, the V gene TRBV7-9; 8 nucleotides align to TRBD1. The J segment lost 6 bases and the V segment lost 7 bases, leaving 10 bases of the junction unmatched. CDR3 size: 15 residues. Per germline, CDR1 SEHNR and CDR2 FQNEAQ (reference sequence). The CDR3 nucleotides are TGTGCCAGCACCGAGGGGGACAGGAGGCATGAAAAACTGTTTTTT. Its protein is CASTEGDRRHEKLFF.

The chain is built from TRBV10-3 and TRBJ2-7, with a tentative D call TRBD1 (5 bases). The CDR3 length is 15 residues. With 6 bases removed from V and 0 bases from J, the gap between germline ends came to 15 bases. Germline CDR1 ENHRY, CDR2 SYGVKD. DNA for the CDR3: TGTGCCATCAGGGCCCAGGACACAAGCTCCTACGAGCAGTACTTC. Translated: CAIRAQDTSSYEQYF.

This clonotype showed up just a few times. The chain recombines TRBV10-3 with TRBJ2-5; 13 bases line up with TRBD2. This CDR3 is built from 20 residues. CDR1 is ENHRY, CDR2 SYGVKD, per germline. Unmatched junction bases numbered 14, after V lost 0 bases and J lost 4 bases. CDR3 sequence: CAISESDIGLAGDRIETQYF. In nucleotides, the CDR3 is TGTGCCATCAGTGAGTCCGATATCGGACTAGCGGGAGATCGGATAGAGACCCAGTACTTC.

This chain links TRBV12-3 or TRBV12-4 with TRBJ2-7; D possibly corresponds to TRBD2 (5 bases). The CDR3 sequence is 14 residues long. V shed 5 bases and J shed 3 bases, with 14 bases lying between them. CDR3 protein: CASSSGLTDYEQYF. CDR3 DNA sequence: TGTGCCAGCAGTAGTGGACTTACAGACTACGAGCAGTACTTC.

This clonotype was seen a few times. The CDR3 is CASSLYTGNDEQYF. As DNA, the CDR3 is TGTGCCAGCAGTTTATATACAGGGAACGACGAGCAGTACTTC. The chain couples TRBV27 to TRBJ2-7, with D tentatively TRBD1 (6 bases). Germline V gives CDR1 MNHEY, CDR2 SMNVEV (reference sequence). V was shortened by 1 base and J by 5 bases, with 12 bases between the two germline ends. This CDR3 contains 14 residues.

V gene TRBV20-1 combines with J gene TRBJ2-5; D gene ambiguous. V was clipped by 6 bases and J by 2 bases, with 16 bases between them. Germline assignment: CDR1 DFQATT and CDR2 SNEGSKA (reference sequence). This CDR3 spans 14 amino acids. The CDR3 nucleotides read TGCAGTGCCCAAGACTGGCCCGATCAAGAGACCCAGTACTTC. It translates to CSAQDWPDQETQYF.